Listed below are T cell receptor beta chains from one sample, sequenced in a study of response to subunit inactivated influenza vaccine. TCRdb called the RT-PCR reads again in MiXCR, with one record for every CDR3 protein. The sample holds about 570,000 distinct CDR3 sequences, approximately 10% seen once. The same data also went into a second study, on T cells expressing NK-cell markers.

The sequencing here drew on PBMCs from blood, taken on the day of vaccination. These receptors were obtained from a man in his forties or fifties who received an inactivated influenza vaccine. Each CDR3 is given with its conserved first and last residue. A D gene is named only where the DNA matches it firmly. Some rows mark clone size as missing; the rest say once, few, many or name a class of expanded clone.

TRBJ1-6,TRBV6-1,few,-,CASSEAHRRANSPLHF,TGTGCCAGCAGTGAAGCGCACAGGCGGGCGAATTCACCCCTCCACTTT
TRBJ2-5,TRBV3-1,-,TRBD1,CASSPTGVETQYF,TGTGCCAGCAGCCCGACAGGGGTTGAGACCCAGTACTTC
TRBJ2-7,TRBV6-2/TRBV6-3,few,TRBD2,CASRPYGLAGYEQYF,TGTGCCAGCAGACCTTATGGACTAGCGGGATACGAGCAGTACTTC
TRBJ1-5,TRBV10-3,few,-,CAISERPPDQPQHF,TGTGCCATCAGTGAGCGGCCTCCGGACCAGCCCCAGCATTTT
TRBJ2-1,TRBV6-5,-,-,CASSYSAGSNEQFF,TGTGCCAGCAGTTACTCGGCAGGGAGTAATGAGCAGTTCTTC
TRBJ2-1,TRBV29-1,-,TRBD2,CSVELAEIYNEQFF,TGCAGCGTGGAACTAGCGGAGATCTACAATGAGCAGTTCTTC
TRBJ2-7,TRBV18,-,-,CASSPVATSYEQYF,TGTGCCAGCTCACCGGTGGCAACCTCCTACGAGCAGTACTTC
TRBJ2-7,TRBV21-1,few,-,CASSQTETYEQYF,TGTGCCAGCAGTCAAACAGAGACCTACGAGCAGTACTTC
TRBJ1-6,TRBV3-1,-,TRBD1,CASSQKPGQRNSPLHF,TGTGCCAGCAGCCAAAAACCGGGACAGAGAAATTCACCCCTCCACTTT
TRBJ2-7,TRBV15,few,-,CATSRDRVDEQYF,TGTGCCACCAGCAGAGACAGGGTCGACGAGCAGTACTTC
TRBJ1-1,TRBV4-1,-,-,CASSQDEVNTEAFF,TGCGCCAGCAGCCAAGATGAGGTGAACACTGAAGCTTTCTTT
TRBJ2-1,TRBV9,few,TRBD2,CASSISMTSGGRNNEQFF,TGTGCCAGCAGCATAAGCATGACTAGCGGGGGACGTAACAATGAGCAGTTCTTC
TRBJ1-2,TRBV29-1,-,TRBD1,CSVKQDRASYGYTF,TGCAGCGTTAAGCAGGACAGGGCTTCCTATGGCTACACCTTC
TRBJ1-2,TRBV3-1,many,-,CASSPRDRRNYGYTF,TGTGCCAGCAGCCCTCGGGACCGAAGGAACTATGGCTACACCTTC
TRBJ2-2,TRBV12-3/TRBV12-4,few,-,CASSLFGELFF,TGTGCCAGCAGTTTGTTCGGGGAGCTGTTTTTT
TRBJ2-2,TRBV25-1,few,-,CASSRTTGELFF,TGTGCCAGCAGCCGGACAACCGGGGAGCTGTTTTTT
TRBJ2-2,TRBV29-1,many,-,CSARTAMNTGELFF,TGCAGCGCCCGGACGGCCATGAACACCGGGGAGCTGTTTTTT
TRBJ2-2,TRBV29-1,few,-,CSVWRPGNTGELFF,TGCAGCGTGTGGCGTCCAGGGAACACCGGGGAGCTGTTTTTT
TRBJ2-1,TRBV5-1,few,TRBD2,CASSLEGTSAGYNEQFF,TGCGCCAGCAGCTTGGAGGGGACTAGCGCAGGTTACAATGAGCAGTTCTTC
TRBJ2-3,TRBV2,-,-,CASSEIIYTDTQYF,TGTGCCAGCAGTGAAATTATCTACACAGATACGCAGTATTTT
TRBJ2-3,TRBV5-1,-,TRBD1,CASSLDRDRGADTQYF,TGCGCCAGCAGCTTGGACCGGGACAGGGGAGCAGATACGCAGTATTTT
TRBJ1-2,TRBV12-3/TRBV12-4,few,TRBD1,CASRPTGTGGGYTF,TGTGCCAGCAGACCCACCGGGACAGGGGGTGGCTACACCTTC
TRBJ2-3,TRBV20-1,-,TRBD1,CSARFPGQGVMDTQYF,TGCAGTGCTAGATTCCCGGGACAGGGAGTAATGGATACGCAGTATTTT
TRBJ2-1,TRBV27,-,-,CASRTPNDNEQFF,TGTGCCAGCAGGACCCCCAACGATAATGAGCAGTTCTTC
TRBJ1-3,TRBV27,few,-,CASSLTWGSSGNTIYF,TGTGCCAGCAGTCTAACTTGGGGGAGCTCTGGAAACACCATATATTTT
TRBJ1-4,TRBV29-1,-,TRBD1,CSVGGTGGGLANEKLFF,TGCAGCGTTGGAGGGACAGGGGGCGGCCTAGCTAATGAAAAACTGTTTTTT
TRBJ2-7,TRBV3-1,few,TRBD2,CASSQQPGTSGRERYF,TGTGCCAGCAGCCAACAGCCCGGGACTAGCGGGAGGGAGCGGTACTTC
TRBJ2-2,TRBV7-2,-,-,CASTKGGRNTGELFF,TGTGCCAGCACCAAAGGAGGGCGGAACACCGGGGAGCTGTTTTTT
TRBJ2-3,TRBV29-1,-,-,CSVEDLAGNHLDTQYF,TGCAGCGTTGAAGATCTGGCAGGGAATCATCTAGATACGCAGTATTTT
TRBJ2-1,TRBV20-1,many,TRBD1,CSALGQASYNEQFF,TGCAGTGCTCTTGGACAGGCCTCCTACAATGAGCAGTTCTTC
TRBJ2-1,TRBV24-1,many,-,CATSDEFNENNEQFF,TGTGCCACCAGTGATGAGTTCAATGAGAATAATGAGCAGTTCTTC